These T cell receptor beta chains were read from a single sample in a study of a mutant IDH1 vaccine in newly diagnosed glioma. Profiling relied on immunoSEQ multiplex PCR, and the TCRdb table lists in-frame clones only, not all of them. The profile shows some 25,000 clones, approximately 80% of them singletons. These receptors have no known antigen. The source was PBMCs, collected from a glioma patient whose treatment included an IDH1 peptide vaccine. The receptors derive from a man aged 35-49 years with glioma. The CDR3 runs from the conserved cysteine through the conserved F or W. The order of the fields is D gene, V gene, J gene, clone size, CDR3 protein. A D gene is named only where the DNA matches it firmly. Only part of the rows carry a size: once, few, many, or a class if the clone is expanded.

>.|TRBV7-9|TRBJ2-1|once
CASSLAIGASDEQFF
>.|TRBV19|TRBJ2-5|.
CASSRATRETQYF
>.|TRBV4-2|TRBJ1-4|.
CASSQATVENEKLFF
>TRBD1|TRBV7-9|TRBJ2-3|.
CASSTRTGATDTQYF
>.|TRBV27|TRBJ2-2|.
CASSYKHPVNGELFF
>.|TRBV18|TRBJ2-5|.
CASSPEMWAPRETQYF
>.|TRBV27|TRBJ2-5|.
CASSGTSRGETQYF
>TRBD1|TRBV9|TRBJ1-4|.
CASSAQQGKPNEKLFF
>TRBD1|TRBV5-1|TRBJ1-2|once
CASSLADPGQGFGYTF
>TRBD1|TRBV7-2|TRBJ2-3|.
CASSSGQGTDTQYF
>TRBD1|TRBV6-5|TRBJ1-1|.
CASSSRRQGANTEAFF
>.|TRBV29-1|TRBJ1-2|.
CSVVADEGKGGYTF
>.|TRBV5-4|TRBJ1-1|.
CASSLEGRVNTEAFF
>.|TRBV19|TRBJ1-5|.
CASSSQIRQPQHF
>.|TRBV7-9|TRBJ1-5|few
CASSLQGGGNQPQHF
>.|TRBV30|TRBJ2-5|.
CAWGEQTRKTQYF